The subject of this entry is one TCR beta chain. The assay was immunoSEQ multiplex PCR, and TCRdb's table has in-frame clones only and misses some. The table records about 130,000 clones, around 94% of them present only once. The sample comes from a study of control samples from healthy donors and cancer patients. CDR3 size: 13 residues. Trimming removed 4 bases at V and 4 bases at J, with 5 bases between. The rearrangement uses TRBV12-3 or TRBV12-4 and TRBJ2-6; tentative D call: TRBD1 (5 bases). The sequenced material came from PBMCs. The sequence was collected from a man in his fifties or sixties with colorectal cancer. CDR3 amino acids: CASSSGGANVLTF. The DNA of the CDR3 is TGTGCCAGCAGTTCAGGGGGGGCCAACGTCCTGACTTTC.